A single sample is the source of the 20 T cell receptor beta chains below, sequenced in a study of technical replicates of blood from a handful of donors. Sequencing used immunoSEQ multiplex PCR; TCRdb keeps in-frame clones, though not all of them. The table has more than 15,000 clones, about 79% seen once; the top ten hold 10%. Material: PBMCs. The receptors derive from a human donor in good health. Some clones in this sample may be carry-over from other donors' samples.

Here the CDR3 DNA reads TGTGCCAGCAGTCAGGACAGGGGACCTAATCAGCCCCAGCATTTT. It translates to CASSQDRGPNQPQHF. V and J are TRBV2 and TRBJ1-5; 9 positions agree with TRBD1. The CDR3 is 15 amino acids. CDR1 is SNHLY and CDR2 is FYNNEI in the germline V gene. V was clipped by 5 bases and J by 4 bases; unmatched bases: 6.

V gene TRBV5-1 combines with J gene TRBJ1-1, with 11 bases matching TRBD1. After removal of 0 bases from V and 4 bases from J, the junction contained 2 bases not matched to a gene. The length of the CDR3 is 15 residues. Germline V lookup: CDR1 SGHRS, CDR2 YFSETQ. Here the CDR3 reads CASSLVGTGGTEAFF. The CDR3 DNA follows: TGCGCCAGCAGCTTGGTAGGGACAGGGGGCACTGAAGCTTTCTTT.

This chain connects TRBV5-4 to TRBJ1-2, with 8 bases that match TRBD1. Germline loops: CDR1 SGHNT, CDR2 YYREEE (reference sequence). V lost 4 bases, J lost 7 bases, and 9 bases stayed unmatched. There are 14 residues in the CDR3. The CDR3 spells CASSLDRENGGYTF. CDR3 bases: TGTGCCAGCAGCCTGGACAGGGAAAATGGTGGCTACACCTTC.

The chain uses TRBV19 and TRBJ1-1, with 9 nucleotides matching TRBD1. V was pared by 5 bases and J by 1 base, with 8 bases of the junction left unmatched. CDR3 length equals 16 residues. CDR1 is LNHDA and CDR2 is SQIVND in the germline V gene (reference sequence). The CDR3 protein is CASSLNRGLRNTEAFF. CDR3 DNA sequence: TGTGCCAGTAGTCTAAACAGGGGGCTTAGGAACACTGAAGCTTTCTTT.

V is TRBV6-1 and J is TRBJ2-2; the match to TRBD2 covers 12 bases. V lost 2 bases, J lost 6 bases, and 4 bases stayed unmatched. Germline values: CDR1 MNHNS, CDR2 SASEGT. CDR3 length: 16 residues. The CDR3: CASSERRTSGAGELFF. CDR3 nucleotide sequence: TGTGCCAGCAGTGAAAGGAGGACTAGCGGGGCCGGGGAGCTGTTTTTT.

The chain uses TRBV27 and TRBJ2-7; 7 bases fit TRBD2. V shed 2 bases and J 3 bases; nucleotides not matched to a gene: 7. Per the germline V gene, CDR1 is MNHEY and CDR2 is SMNVEV (reference sequence). CDR3 length: 15 residues. The DNA of the CDR3 is TGTGCCAGCAGTTTAACGGCTAGCGGACTCTACGAGCAGTACTTC. Amino acid sequence: CASSLTASGLYEQYF.

V and J are TRBV2 and TRBJ2-2; D unresolved. CDR1 is SNHLY and CDR2 is FYNNEI in the germline V gene. The CDR3 spans 15 residues. The V end was cut by 2 bases, the J end by 6 bases, with 13 bases between. The CDR3 reads CASSERSRFAGELFF. The CDR3 nucleotides read TGTGCCAGCAGTGAACGTTCTAGATTCGCCGGGGAGCTGTTTTTT. The variable domain in full, with the rest retrieved from reference TRBV2 and TRBJ2-2, is EPEVTQTPSHQVTQMGQEVILRCVPISNHLYFYWYRQILGQKVEFLVSFYNNEISEKSEIFDDQFSVERPDGSNFTLKIRSTKLEDSAMYFCASSERSRFAGELFFGEGSRLTVL.

This chain connects TRBV5-1 to TRBJ2-5, with unresolved D. V lost 3 bases to trimming and J lost 1 base, with 22 bases between them. The germline CDR1 and CDR2 sequences are SGHRS and YFSETQ. The CDR3 is 18 residues long. CDR3 in amino acids: CASSSKKLAETGQETQYF. CDR3 sequence (DNA): TGCGCCAGCAGCTCAAAAAAATTAGCAGAAACGGGCCAAGAGACCCAGTACTTC. The complete variable domain, with remaining parts taken from reference TRBV5-1 and TRBJ2-5, reads KAGVTQTPRYLIKTRGQQVTLSCSPISGHRSVSWYQQTPGQGLQFLFEYFSETQRNKGNFPGRFSGRQFSNSRSEMNVSTLELGDSALYLCASSSKKLAETGQETQYFGPGTRLLVL.

The V gene is TRBV5-1, the J gene TRBJ2-7; tentative D call: TRBD1 (5 bases). The CDR3 is 14 residues long. Germline assignment: CDR1 SGHRS and CDR2 YFSETQ. The V end lost 4 bases, the J end lost 0 bases, and 11 bases lay between the germline ends. The CDR3 DNA sequence: TGCGCCAGCAGCCCCAGGGTCCCCTCCTACGAGCAGTACTTC. It yields the protein CASSPRVPSYEQYF.

This rearrangement joins TRBV5-1 to TRBJ2-3, with D possibly being TRBD1 (6 bases). Germline assignment: CDR1 SGHRS and CDR2 YFSETQ. This CDR3 is built from 14 residues. V gave up 3 bases and J gave up 2 bases, with 10 bases separating them. CDR3 sequence: CASSYWDNTDTQYF. The CDR3 DNA follows: TGCGCCAGCAGCTACTGGGACAACACAGATACGCAGTATTTT.

The chain is built from TRBV5-1 and TRBJ2-7; D is possibly TRBD1 (8 bases). CDR1 is SGHRS, CDR2 YFSETQ, per germline. V dropped 7 bases and J dropped 1 base, with 21 bases sitting between them. This CDR3 contains 16 residues. CDR3 nucleotides: TGCGCCAGCCATGATCCAGCGGGACAGGCATCCTACGAGCAGTACTTC. Residues: CASHDPAGQASYEQYF. The full variable domain, rest sourced from reference TRBV5-1 and TRBJ2-7, is KAGVTQTPRYLIKTRGQQVTLSCSPISGHRSVSWYQQTPGQGLQFLFEYFSETQRNKGNFPGRFSGRQFSNSRSEMNVSTLELGDSALYLCASHDPAGQASYEQYFGPGTRLTVT.

The sample holds a few counts of this clone. This chain connects TRBV19 to TRBJ2-7, with 14 nucleotides matching TRBD2. V lost 11 bases to trimming and J lost 6 bases; unmatched junction nucleotides: 6. Germline V gene data show CDR1 as LNHDA and CDR2 as SQIVND (reference sequence). The CDR3 is made up of 13 amino acids. This CDR3 is CAAGTSGRSEQYF. CDR3 sequence (DNA): TGTGCCGCAGGGACTAGCGGGAGATCCGAGCAGTACTTC.

The V gene is TRBV5-1, the J gene TRBJ2-6; possibly TRBD1 for D (6 bases). CDR1 is SGHRS, CDR2 YFSETQ, per germline. Trimming took off 4 bases at V and 1 base at J, with 9 bases between the two ends. The CDR3 is 15 residues long. The CDR3 DNA reads TGCGCCAGCAGCCTCACAGGGTCTGGGGCCAACGTCCTGACTTTC. This encodes CASSLTGSGANVLTF.

The chain recombines TRBV18 with TRBJ1-5; D may be TRBD1 (6 bases). V was pared by 4 bases and J by 3 bases, with 10 bases between. The CDR3 length is 14 residues. CDR1 and CDR2 (germline): KGHSH, LQKENI. This CDR3 is CASSHGDTNQPQHF. The CDR3 DNA reads TGTGCCAGCTCACACGGGGACACCAATCAGCCCCAGCATTTT.

The rearrangement joins TRBV7-6 to TRBJ2-3; 9 nucleotides align to TRBD2. V dropped 2 bases and J dropped 0; count of bases not matched to a gene: 9. The V gene's germline CDR1 is SGHVS and CDR2 FNYEAQ. This CDR3 is built from 18 residues. The CDR3 sequence is CASSLSAGGPVSTDTQYF. CDR3 DNA sequence: TGTGCCAGCAGCTTATCAGCGGGAGGACCCGTCAGCACAGATACGCAGTATTTT.

The chain employs TRBV28 and TRBJ2-7, with 7 bases lining up with TRBD1. V shed 2 bases and J 2 bases; nucleotides not matched to a gene: 3. CDR1 and CDR2 (germline): MDHEN, SYDVKM. The CDR3 runs 14 residues. Written as DNA, the CDR3 is TGTGCCAGCAGTTTAGGACAGGAGCCCTACGAGCAGTACTTC. Translation: CASSLGQEPYEQYF.

V and J are TRBV6-6 and TRBJ2-7, with TRBD1 identical over 7 bases. Germline trimming cut 6 bases from V and 0 bases from J; bases unmatched to any gene: 8. The CDR3 sequence is 15 residues long. Germline V CDR1 and CDR2: MNHNY, SVGAGI (reference sequence). This chain's CDR3 is CASSNRGLSSYEQYF. CDR3 sequence (DNA): TGTGCCAGCAGCAACAGGGGCCTTAGCTCCTACGAGCAGTACTTC.

This clone was counted once. This rearrangement joins TRBV6-5 to TRBJ2-1; D might be TRBD2 (6 bases). Trimming shortened V by 8 bases and J by 0 bases, and 14 bases separated the two germline ends. Germline assignment: CDR1 MNHEY and CDR2 SVGAGI. The CDR3 is made up of 15 amino acids. The CDR3 is CASARDFHSYNEQFF. The CDR3 DNA follows: TGTGCCAGCGCCCGGGACTTCCACTCCTACAATGAGCAGTTCTTC.

DNA for the CDR3: TGTGCCAGCAGTGAATCCACAGGGGGCAATGGCTACACCTTC. It encodes CASSESTGGNGYTF. The chain uses TRBV6-1 and TRBJ1-2; 9 positions match TRBD1. Germline trimming cut 2 bases from V and 6 bases from J; bases unmatched to any gene: 4. This CDR3 comprises 14 residues. Germline CDR1 and CDR2: MNHNS and SASEGT.

This rearrangement joins TRBV19 to TRBJ2-7; 13 bases match TRBD2. In germline, CDR1 is LNHDA, CDR2 SQIVND (reference sequence). CDR3 size: 16 residues. The V gene end was trimmed by 5 bases and the J gene end by 7 bases; junction bases not matched to a gene: 11. In nucleotides, the CDR3 is TGTGCCAGTAGTCCTGGGACTAGCGGGACGTTGAAGGAGCAGTACTTC. Translated, it gives CASSPGTSGTLKEQYF.